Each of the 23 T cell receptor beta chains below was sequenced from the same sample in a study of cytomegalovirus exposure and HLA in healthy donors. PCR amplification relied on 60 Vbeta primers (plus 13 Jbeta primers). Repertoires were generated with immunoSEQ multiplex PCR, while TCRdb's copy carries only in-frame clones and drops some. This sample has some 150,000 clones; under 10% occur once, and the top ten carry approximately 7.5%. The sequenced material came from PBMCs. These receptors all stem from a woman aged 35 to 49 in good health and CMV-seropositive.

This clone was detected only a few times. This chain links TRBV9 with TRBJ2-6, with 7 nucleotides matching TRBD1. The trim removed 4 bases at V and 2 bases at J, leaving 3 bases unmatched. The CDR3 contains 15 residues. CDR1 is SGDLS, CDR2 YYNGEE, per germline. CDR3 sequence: CASSTQGTGANVLTF. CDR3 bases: TGTGCCAGCAGCACACAGGGGACTGGGGCCAACGTCCTGACTTTC. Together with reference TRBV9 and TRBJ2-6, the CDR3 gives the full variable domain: DSGVTQTPKHLITATGQRVTLRCSPRSGDLSVYWYQQSLDQGLQFLIQYYNGEERAKGNILERFSAQQFPDLHSELNLSSLELGDSALYFCASSTQGTGANVLTFGAGSRLTVL.

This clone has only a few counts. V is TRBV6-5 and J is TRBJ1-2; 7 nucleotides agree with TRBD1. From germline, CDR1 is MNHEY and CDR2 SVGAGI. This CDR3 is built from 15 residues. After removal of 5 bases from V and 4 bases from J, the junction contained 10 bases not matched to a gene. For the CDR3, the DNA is TGTGCCAGCAGTCGCGGACAGGTTGGGACCTATGGCTACACCTTC. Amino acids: CASSRGQVGTYGYTF.

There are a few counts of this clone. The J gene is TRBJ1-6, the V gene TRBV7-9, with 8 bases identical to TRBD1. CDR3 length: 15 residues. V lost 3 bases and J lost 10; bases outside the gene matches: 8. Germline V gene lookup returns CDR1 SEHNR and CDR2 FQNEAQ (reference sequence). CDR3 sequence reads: CASSFNRGKLSPLHF. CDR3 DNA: TGTGCCAGCAGCTTTAACAGGGGGAAATTATCACCCCTCCACTTT.

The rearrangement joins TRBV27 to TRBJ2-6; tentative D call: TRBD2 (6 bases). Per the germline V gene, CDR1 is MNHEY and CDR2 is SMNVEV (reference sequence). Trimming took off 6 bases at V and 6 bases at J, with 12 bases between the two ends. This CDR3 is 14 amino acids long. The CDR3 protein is CASRPRLVANVLTF. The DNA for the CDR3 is TGTGCCAGCAGACCGAGACTAGTGGCCAACGTCCTGACTTTC.

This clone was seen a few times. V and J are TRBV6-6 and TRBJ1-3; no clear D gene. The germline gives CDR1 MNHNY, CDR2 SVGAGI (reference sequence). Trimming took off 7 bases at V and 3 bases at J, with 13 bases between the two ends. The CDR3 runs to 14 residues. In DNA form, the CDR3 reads TGTGCCAGCAAGTTGGAGCAAGTTGGAAACACCATATATTTT. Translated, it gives CASKLEQVGNTIYF.

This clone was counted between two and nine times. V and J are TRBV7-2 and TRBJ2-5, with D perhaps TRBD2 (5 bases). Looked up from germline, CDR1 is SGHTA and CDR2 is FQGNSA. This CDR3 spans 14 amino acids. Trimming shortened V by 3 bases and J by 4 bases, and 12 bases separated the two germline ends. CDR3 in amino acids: CASSFRTAPETQYF. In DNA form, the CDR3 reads TGTGCCAGCAGCTTCCGGACTGCCCCAGAGACCCAGTACTTC. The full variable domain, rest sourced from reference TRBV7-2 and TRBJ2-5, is GAGVSQSPSNKVTEKGKDVELRCDPISGHTALYWYRQSLGQGLEFLIYFQGNSAPDKSGLPSDRFSAERTGGSVSTLTIQRTQQEDSAVYLCASSFRTAPETQYFGPGTRLLVL.

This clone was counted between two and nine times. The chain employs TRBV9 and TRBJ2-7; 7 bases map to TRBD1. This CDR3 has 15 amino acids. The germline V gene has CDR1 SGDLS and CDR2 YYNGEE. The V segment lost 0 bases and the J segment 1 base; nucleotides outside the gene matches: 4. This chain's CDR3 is CASSVGQGLSYEQYF. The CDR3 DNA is TGTGCCAGCAGCGTAGGACAGGGTTTGTCCTACGAGCAGTACTTC.

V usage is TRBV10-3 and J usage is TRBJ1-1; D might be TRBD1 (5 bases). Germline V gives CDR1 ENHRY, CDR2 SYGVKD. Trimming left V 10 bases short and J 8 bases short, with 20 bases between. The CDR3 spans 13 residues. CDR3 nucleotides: TGTGCCACGTCCTTCGGACAAGCATCCGAAGCTTTCTTT. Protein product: CATSFGQASEAFF.

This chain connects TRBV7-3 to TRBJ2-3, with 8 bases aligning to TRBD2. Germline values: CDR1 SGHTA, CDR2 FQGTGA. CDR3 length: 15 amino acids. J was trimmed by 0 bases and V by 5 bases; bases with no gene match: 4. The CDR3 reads CASSESGRSTDTQYF. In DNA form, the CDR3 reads TGTGCCAGCAGCGAAAGCGGGAGAAGCACAGATACGCAGTATTTT.

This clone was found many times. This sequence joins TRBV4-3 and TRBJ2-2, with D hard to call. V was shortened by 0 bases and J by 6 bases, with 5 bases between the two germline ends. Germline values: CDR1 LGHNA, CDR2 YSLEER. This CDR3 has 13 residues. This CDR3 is CASSQDSSGELFF. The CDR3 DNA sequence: TGCGCCAGCAGCCAAGATAGCTCCGGGGAGCTGTTTTTT.

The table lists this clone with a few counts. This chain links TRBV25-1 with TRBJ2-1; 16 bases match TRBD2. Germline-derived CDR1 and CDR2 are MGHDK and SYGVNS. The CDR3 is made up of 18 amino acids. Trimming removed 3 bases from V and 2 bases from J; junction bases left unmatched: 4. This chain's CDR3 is CASSEGGLAGGPYNEQFF. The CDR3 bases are TGTGCCAGCAGTGAGGGGGGACTAGCGGGGGGGCCCTACAATGAGCAGTTCTTC. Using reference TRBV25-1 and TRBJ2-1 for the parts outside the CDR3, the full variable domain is EADIYQTPRYLVIGTGKKITLECSQTMGHDKMYWYQQDPGMELHLIHYSYGVNSTEKGDLSSESTVSRIRTEHFPLTLESARPSHTSQYLCASSEGGLAGGPYNEQFFGPGTRLTVL.

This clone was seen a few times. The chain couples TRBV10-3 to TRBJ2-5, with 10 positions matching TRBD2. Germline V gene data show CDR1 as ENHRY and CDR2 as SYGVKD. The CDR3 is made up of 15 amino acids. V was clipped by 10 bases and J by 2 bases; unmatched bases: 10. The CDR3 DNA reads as TGTGCCACCCAAAGCCTAGCGGGGGTGCAAGAGACCCAGTACTTC. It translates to CATQSLAGVQETQYF.

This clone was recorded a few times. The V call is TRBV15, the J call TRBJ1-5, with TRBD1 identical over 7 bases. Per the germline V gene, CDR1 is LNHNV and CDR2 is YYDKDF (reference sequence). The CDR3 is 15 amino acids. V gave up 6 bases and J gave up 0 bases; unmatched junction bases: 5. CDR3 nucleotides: TGTGCCACCAGGGGGGACAGATTTAGCAATCAGCCCCAGCATTTT. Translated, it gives CATRGDRFSNQPQHF.

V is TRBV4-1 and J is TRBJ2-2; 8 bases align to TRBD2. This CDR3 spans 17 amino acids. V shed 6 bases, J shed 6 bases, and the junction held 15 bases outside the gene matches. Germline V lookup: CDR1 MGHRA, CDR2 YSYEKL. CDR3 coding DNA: TGCGCCAGCAGTCCTCCAACCGGGACTAGAGACGCCGGGGAGCTGTTTTTT. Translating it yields CASSPPTGTRDAGELFF.

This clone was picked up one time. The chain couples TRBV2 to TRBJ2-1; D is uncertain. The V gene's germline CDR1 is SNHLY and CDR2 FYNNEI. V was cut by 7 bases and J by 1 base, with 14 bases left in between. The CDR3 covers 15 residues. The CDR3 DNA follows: TGTGCCAGCATTCCAGACACGAGTTCCTACAATGAGCAGTTCTTC. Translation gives CASIPDTSSYNEQFF.

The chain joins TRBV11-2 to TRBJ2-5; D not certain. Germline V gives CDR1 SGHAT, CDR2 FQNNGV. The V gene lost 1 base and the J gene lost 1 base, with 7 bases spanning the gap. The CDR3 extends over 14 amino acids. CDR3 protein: CASSLGTGQETQYF. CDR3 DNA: TGTGCCAGCAGCTTAGGAACCGGCCAAGAGACCCAGTACTTC.

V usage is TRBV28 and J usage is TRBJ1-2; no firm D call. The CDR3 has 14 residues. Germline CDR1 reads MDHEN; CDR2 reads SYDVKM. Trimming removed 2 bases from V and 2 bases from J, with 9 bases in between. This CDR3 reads CASSLGTLNYGYTF. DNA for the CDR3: TGTGCCAGCAGTTTAGGTACGCTAAACTATGGCTACACCTTC.

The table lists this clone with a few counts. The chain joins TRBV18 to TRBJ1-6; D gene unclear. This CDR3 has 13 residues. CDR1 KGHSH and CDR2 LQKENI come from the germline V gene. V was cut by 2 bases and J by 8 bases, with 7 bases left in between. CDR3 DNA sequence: TGTGCCAGCTCACCAATAGAGGATTCACCCCTCCACTTT. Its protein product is CASSPIEDSPLHF.

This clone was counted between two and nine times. DNA of the CDR3: TGCGCCAGCAGCCCTTCGACAGGGGCCATCTCCCTAATTAATGAAAAACTGTTTTTT. Translating it yields CASSPSTGAISLINEKLFF. The rearrangement uses TRBV5-1 and TRBJ1-4, with 8 nucleotides matching TRBD1. The CDR3 is 19 residues long. Germline V gives CDR1 SGHRS, CDR2 YFSETQ. Unmatched junction bases numbered 18, after V lost 4 bases and J lost 4 bases.

The CDR3 DNA follows: TGTGCCAGCAGCTTTCAAACTGAAGCTTTCTTT. It specifies CASSFQTEAFF. J is TRBJ1-1 and V is TRBV5-6; no firm D call. Germline loops: CDR1 SGHDT, CDR2 YYEEEE. This CDR3 is built from 11 residues. V was trimmed by 2 bases and J by 5 bases, leaving 4 bases between them.

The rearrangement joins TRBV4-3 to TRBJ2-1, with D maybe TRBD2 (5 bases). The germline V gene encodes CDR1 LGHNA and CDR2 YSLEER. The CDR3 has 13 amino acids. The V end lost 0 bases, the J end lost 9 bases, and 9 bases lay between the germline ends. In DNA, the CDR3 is TGCGCCAGCAGCCAAGACGGAGGTGCTGAGCAGTTCTTC. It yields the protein CASSQDGGAEQFF.

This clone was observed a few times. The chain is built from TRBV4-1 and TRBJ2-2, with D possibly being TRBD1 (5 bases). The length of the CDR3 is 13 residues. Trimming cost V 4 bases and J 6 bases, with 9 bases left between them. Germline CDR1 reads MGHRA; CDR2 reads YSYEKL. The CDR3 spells CASSPLGAGELFF. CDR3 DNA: TGCGCCAGCAGCCCCCTAGGGGCCGGGGAGCTGTTTTTT.

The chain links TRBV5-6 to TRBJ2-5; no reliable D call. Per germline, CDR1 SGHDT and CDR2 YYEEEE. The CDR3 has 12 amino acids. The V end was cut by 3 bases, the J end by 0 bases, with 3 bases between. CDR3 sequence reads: CASSSYQETQYF. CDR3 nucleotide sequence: TGTGCCAGCAGCTCGTACCAAGAGACCCAGTACTTC. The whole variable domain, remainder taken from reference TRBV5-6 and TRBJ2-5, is DAGVTQSPTHLIKTRGQQVTLRCSPKSGHDTVSWYQQALGQGPQFIFQYYEEEERQRGNFPDRFSGHQFPNYSSELNVNALLLGDSALYLCASSSYQETQYFGPGTRLLVL.